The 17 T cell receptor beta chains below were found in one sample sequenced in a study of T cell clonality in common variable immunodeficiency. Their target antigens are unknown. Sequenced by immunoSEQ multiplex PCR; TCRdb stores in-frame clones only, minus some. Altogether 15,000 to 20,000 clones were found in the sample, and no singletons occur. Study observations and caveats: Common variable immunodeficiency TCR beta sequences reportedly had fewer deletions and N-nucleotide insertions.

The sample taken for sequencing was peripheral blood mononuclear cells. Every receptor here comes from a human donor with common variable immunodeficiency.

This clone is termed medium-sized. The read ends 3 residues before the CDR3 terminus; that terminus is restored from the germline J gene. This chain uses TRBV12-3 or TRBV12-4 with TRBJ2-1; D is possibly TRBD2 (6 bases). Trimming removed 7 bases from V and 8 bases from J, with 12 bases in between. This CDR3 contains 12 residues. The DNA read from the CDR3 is TGTGCCAGCACCCCGCCGGGGGATGAG. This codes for CASTPPGDE. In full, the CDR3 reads CASTPPGDEQFF.

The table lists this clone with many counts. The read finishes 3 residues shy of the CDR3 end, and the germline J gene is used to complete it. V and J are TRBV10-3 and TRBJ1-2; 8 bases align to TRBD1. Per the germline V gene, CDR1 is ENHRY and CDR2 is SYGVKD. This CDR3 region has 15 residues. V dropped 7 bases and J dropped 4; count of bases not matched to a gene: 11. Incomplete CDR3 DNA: TGTGCCATCACCCCGAGGACAGGGAGCCCCTATGGC. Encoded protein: CAITPRTGSPYG. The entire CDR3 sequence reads CAITPRTGSPYGYTF.

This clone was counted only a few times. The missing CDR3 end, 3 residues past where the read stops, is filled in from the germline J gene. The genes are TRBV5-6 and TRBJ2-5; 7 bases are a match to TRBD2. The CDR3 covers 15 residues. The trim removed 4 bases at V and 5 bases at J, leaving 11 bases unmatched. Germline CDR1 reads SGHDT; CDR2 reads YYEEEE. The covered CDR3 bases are TGTGCCAGCAGCGGGCGGAGCGGGGCCTGGGAGACC. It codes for CASSGRSGAWET. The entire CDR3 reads CASSGRSGAWETQYF.

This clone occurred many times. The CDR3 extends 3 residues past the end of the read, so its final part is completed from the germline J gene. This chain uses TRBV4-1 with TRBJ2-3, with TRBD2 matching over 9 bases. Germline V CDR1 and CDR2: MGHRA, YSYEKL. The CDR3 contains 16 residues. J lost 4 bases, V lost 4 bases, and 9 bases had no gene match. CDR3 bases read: TGCGCCAGCAGCCCAACCAGAGGCGGGGGGGCAGATACG. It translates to CASSPTRGGGADT. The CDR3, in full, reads CASSPTRGGGADTQYF.

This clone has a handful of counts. The CDR3 DNA, read in part, is TGTGCCAGCAGCTTGGCAGGGGGGTCAGCCTACGAG. This sequence encodes CASSLAGGSAYE. The CDR3 in its entirety is CASSLAGGSAYEQYF. The chain is built from TRBV5-4 and TRBJ2-7; D is perhaps TRBD1 (7 bases). The CDR3 goes on 3 residues after the read ends, and that part is filled in from the germline J gene. CDR1 and CDR2 from the germline V gene are SGHNT and YYREEE (reference sequence). The CDR3 covers 15 residues. Trimming shortened V by 0 bases and J by 2 bases, and 12 bases separated the two germline ends.

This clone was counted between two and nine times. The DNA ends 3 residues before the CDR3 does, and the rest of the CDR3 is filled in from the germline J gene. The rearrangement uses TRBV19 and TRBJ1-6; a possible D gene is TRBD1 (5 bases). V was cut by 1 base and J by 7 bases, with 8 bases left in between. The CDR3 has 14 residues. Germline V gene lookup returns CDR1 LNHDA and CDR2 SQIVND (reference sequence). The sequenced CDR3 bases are TGTGCCAGTAGTATAGGGGGCGAAAATTCACCC. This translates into CASSIGGENSP. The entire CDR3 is CASSIGGENSPLHF.

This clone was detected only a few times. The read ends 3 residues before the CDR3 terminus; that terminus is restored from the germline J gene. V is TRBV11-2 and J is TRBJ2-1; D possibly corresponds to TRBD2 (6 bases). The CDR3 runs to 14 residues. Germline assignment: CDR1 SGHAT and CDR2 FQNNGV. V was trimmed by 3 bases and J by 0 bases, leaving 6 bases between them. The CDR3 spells CASSLGGSYNEQFF. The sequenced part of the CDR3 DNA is TGTGCCAGCAGCTTGGGGGGCTCCTACAATGAG.

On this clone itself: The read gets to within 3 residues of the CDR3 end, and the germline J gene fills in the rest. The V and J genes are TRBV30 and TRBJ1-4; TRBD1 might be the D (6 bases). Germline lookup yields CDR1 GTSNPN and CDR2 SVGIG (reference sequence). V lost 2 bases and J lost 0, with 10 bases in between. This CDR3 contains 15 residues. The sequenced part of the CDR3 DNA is TGTGCCTGGAGTTCTGGACAGTCAACTAATGAAAAA. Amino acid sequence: CAWSSGQSTNEK. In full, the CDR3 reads CAWSSGQSTNEKLFF.

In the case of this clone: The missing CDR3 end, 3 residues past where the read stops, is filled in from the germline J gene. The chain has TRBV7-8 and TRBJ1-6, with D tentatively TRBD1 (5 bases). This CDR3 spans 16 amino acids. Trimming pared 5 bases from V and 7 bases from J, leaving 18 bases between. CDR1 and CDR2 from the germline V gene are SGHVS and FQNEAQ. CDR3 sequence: CASSPNSGRGNSPLHF. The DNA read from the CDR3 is TGTGCCAGCAGCCCCAATTCAGGGAGAGGGAATTCACCC.

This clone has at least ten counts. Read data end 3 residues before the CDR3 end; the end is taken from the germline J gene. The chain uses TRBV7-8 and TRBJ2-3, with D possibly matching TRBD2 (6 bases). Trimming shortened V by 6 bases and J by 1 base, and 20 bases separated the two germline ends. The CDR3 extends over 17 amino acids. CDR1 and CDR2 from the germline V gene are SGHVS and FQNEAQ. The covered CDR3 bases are TGTGCCAGCAGATCATACACAAGGGGCGGGGGCACAGATACG. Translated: CASRSYTRGGGTDT. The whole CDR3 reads CASRSYTRGGGTDTQYF.

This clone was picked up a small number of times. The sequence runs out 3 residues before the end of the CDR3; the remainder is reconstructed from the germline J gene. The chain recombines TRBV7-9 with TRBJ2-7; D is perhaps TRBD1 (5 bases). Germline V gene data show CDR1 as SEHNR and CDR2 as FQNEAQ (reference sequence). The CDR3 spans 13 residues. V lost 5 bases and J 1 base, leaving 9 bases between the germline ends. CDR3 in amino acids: CASSPRVSYEQYF. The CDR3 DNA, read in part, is TGTGCCAGCAGCCCCAGGGTTTCCTACGAG.

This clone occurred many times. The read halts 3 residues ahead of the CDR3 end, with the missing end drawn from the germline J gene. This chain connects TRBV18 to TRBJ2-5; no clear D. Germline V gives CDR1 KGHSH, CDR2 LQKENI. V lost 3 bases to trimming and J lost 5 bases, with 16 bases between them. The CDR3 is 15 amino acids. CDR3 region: CASSPAENSGETQYF. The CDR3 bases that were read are TGTGCCAGCTCACCTGCGGAGAACTCTGGGGAGACC.

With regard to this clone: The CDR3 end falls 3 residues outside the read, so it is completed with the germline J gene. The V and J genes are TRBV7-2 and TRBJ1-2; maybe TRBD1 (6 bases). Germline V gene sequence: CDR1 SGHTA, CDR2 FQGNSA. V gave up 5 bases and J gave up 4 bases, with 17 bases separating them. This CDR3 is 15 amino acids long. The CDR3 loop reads CASSGGGGLAYGYTF. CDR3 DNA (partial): TGTGCCAGCAGCGGAGGGGGAGGCCTCGCCTATGGC.

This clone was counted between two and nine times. CDR3 region: CASSLLDRGNQPQHF. The sequenced CDR3 bases are TGTGCCAGCAGTCTCCTCGACAGGGGCAATCAGCCC. This sequence joins TRBV2 and TRBJ1-5; 7 positions match TRBD1. The sequenced fragment ends 3 residues before the CDR3 boundary, so the rest is inferred from the germline J gene. Germline V gene lookup returns CDR1 SNHLY and CDR2 FYNNEI. After removal of 5 bases from V and 2 bases from J, the junction contained 6 bases not matched to a gene. The CDR3 spans 15 residues.

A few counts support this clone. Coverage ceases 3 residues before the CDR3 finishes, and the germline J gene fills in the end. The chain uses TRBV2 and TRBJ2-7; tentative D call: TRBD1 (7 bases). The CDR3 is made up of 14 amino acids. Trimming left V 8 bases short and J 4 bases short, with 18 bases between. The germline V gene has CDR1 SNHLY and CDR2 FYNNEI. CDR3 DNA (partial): TGTGCCAGCTATGGAGGGGGACAGTCTTACGAG. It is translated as CASYGGGQSYE. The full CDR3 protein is CASYGGGQSYEQYF.

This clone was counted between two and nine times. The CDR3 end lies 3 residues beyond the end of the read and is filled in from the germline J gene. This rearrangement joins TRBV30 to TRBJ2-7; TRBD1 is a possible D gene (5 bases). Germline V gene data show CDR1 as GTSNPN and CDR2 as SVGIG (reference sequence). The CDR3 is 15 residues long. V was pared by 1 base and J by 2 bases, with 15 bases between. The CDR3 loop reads CAWSAGARWTYEQYF. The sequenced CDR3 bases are TGTGCCTGGAGTGCTGGGGCGCGTTGGACCTACGAG.

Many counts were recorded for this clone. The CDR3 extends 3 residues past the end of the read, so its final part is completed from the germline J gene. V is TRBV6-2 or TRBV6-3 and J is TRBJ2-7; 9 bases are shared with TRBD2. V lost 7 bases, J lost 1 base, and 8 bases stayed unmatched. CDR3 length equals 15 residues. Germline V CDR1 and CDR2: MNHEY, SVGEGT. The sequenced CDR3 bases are TGTGCCAGCACCCGGAGCGGGGGGAGTTCCTACGAG. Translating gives CASTRSGGSSYE. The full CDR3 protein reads CASTRSGGSSYEQYF.